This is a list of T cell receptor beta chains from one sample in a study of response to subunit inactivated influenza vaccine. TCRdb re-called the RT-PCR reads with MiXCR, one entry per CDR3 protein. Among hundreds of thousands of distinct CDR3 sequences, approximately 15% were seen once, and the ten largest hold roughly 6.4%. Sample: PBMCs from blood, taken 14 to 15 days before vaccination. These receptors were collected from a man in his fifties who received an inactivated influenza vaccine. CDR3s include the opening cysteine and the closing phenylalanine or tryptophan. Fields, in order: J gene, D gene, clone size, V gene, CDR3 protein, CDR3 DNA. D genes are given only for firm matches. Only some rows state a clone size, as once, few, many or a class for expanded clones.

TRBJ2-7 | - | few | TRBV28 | CASSFGRGINEQYF | TGTGCCAGCAGTTTCGGCAGGGGCATCAACGAGCAGTACTTC
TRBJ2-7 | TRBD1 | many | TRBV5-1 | CASSLGGQLYEQYF | TGCGCCAGCAGCTTGGGGGGACAGCTATACGAGCAGTACTTC
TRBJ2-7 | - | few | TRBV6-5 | CASSYSRQDTYEQYF | TGTGCCAGCAGTTACTCGCGGCAGGACACCTACGAGCAGTACTTC
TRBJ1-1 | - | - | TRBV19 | CASSIPRGQVNTEAFF | TGTGCCAGTAGTATACCCCGAGGGCAGGTGAACACTGAAGCTTTCTTT
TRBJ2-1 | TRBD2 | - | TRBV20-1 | CSTGTSGDLGEQFF | TGCAGTACTGGGACTAGCGGGGACCTGGGGGAGCAGTTCTTC
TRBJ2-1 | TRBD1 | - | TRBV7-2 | CASSSRQGAYNEQFF | TGTGCCAGCAGCTCAAGACAGGGGGCTTACAATGAGCAGTTCTTC
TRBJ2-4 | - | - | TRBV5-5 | CASSLAGNRAKNIQYF | TGTGCCAGCAGCTTGGCGGGGAACCGGGCCAAAAACATTCAGTACTTC
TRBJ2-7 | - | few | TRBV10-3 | CAINGGSTYEQYF | TGTGCCATCAATGGGGGCAGTACCTACGAGCAGTACTTC
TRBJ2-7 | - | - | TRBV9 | CASSPSGGILYEQYF | TGTGCCAGCAGCCCCTCCGGGGGAATACTCTACGAGCAGTACTTC
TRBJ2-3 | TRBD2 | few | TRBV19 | CASSIGSLREKTQYF | TGTGCCAGTAGTATAGGAAGCCTGCGGGAGAAAACGCAGTATTTT
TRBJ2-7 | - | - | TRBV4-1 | CASSQAADTGLYEQYF | TGCGCCAGCAGCCAAGCTGCGGACACCGGCCTCTACGAGCAGTACTTC
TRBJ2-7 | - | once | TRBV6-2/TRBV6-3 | CASSYPLDVGQENDEQYF | TGTGCCAGCAGTTACCCGTTAGACGTCGGGCAGGAGAACGACGAGCAGTACTTC
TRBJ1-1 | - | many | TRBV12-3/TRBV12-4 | CASRLTGSNTEAFF | TGTGCCAGCAGACTGACAGGATCGAACACTGAAGCTTTCTTT
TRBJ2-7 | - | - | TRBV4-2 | CASSGAPGHSNEQYF | TGTGCCAGCAGCGGGGCCCCGGGACATAGCAACGAGCAGTACTTC
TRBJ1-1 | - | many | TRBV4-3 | CASSQDRVTGAFF | TGCGCCAGCAGCCAAGATCGAGTTACGGGAGCTTTCTTT
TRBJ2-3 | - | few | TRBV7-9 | CASSARGVQIDTQYF | TGTGCCAGCAGCGCCCGGGGAGTTCAAATTGATACGCAGTATTTT
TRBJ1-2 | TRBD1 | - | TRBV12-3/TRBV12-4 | CASSPGGVSGYTF | TGTGCCAGCAGTCCAGGGGGCGTGAGTGGCTACACCTTC
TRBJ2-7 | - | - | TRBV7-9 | CASSTRTEYHF | TGTGCCAGCAGCACCCGGACAGAGTACCACTTC
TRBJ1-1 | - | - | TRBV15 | CATSRVPGAEAFF | TGTGCCACCAGCAGGGTACCGGGGGCTGAAGCTTTCTTT
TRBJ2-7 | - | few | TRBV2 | CASSEQRSYEQYF | TGTGCCAGCAGTGAACAAAGATCCTACGAGCAGTACTTC
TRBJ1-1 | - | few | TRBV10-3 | CAISESAGLGTEAFF | TGTGCCATCAGTGAGTCCGCGGGCCTGGGCACTGAAGCTTTCTTT
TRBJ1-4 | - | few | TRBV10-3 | CAISRTSYGANEKLFF | TGTGCCATCAGTCGAACGAGCTATGGAGCTAATGAAAAACTGTTTTTT
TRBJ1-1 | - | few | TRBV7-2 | CASSLMGSPNTEAFF | TGTGCCAGCAGCTTAATGGGCAGCCCGAACACTGAAGCTTTCTTT
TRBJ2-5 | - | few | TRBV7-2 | CASSRDQQETQYF | TGTGCCAGCAGCAGGGACCAACAAGAGACCCAGTACTTC
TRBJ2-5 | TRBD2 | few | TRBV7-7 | CASSLGDGTSAEETQYF | TGTGCCAGCAGCTTAGGTGATGGGACTAGCGCAGAAGAGACCCAGTACTTC
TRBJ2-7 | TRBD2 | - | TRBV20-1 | CSATGTSGTRSSYEQCF | TGCAGTGCTACCGGGACTAGCGGGACCCGAAGCTCCTACGAGCAGTGCTTC
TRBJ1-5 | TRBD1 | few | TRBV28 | CASSSIQGASNQPQHF | TGTGCCAGCAGTTCAATACAGGGGGCCAGCAATCAGCCCCAGCATTTT
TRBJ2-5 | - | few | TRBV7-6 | CASSSKRLGVQETQYF | TGTGCCAGCAGCTCCAAGCGCCTAGGGGTCCAAGAGACCCAGTACTTC
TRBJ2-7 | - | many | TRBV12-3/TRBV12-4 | CASSLAGVPEQYF | TGTGCCAGCAGTTTAGCGGGGGTGCCCGAGCAGTACTTC
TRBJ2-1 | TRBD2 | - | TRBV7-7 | CASSLVAGQGYNEQFF | TGTGCCAGCAGCTTAGTAGCGGGGCAGGGTTATAATGAGCAGTTCTTC
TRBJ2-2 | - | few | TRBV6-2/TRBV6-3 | CARLQGHAGELFF | TGTGCCAGACTACAGGGTCACGCCGGGGAGCTGTTTTTT
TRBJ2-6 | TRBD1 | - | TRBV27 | CASSPQGVISGANVLTF | TGTGCCAGCAGTCCCCAGGGGGTAATCTCTGGGGCCAACGTCCTGACTTTC
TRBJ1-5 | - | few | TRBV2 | CASSEGPVLQPQHF | TGTGCCAGCAGTGAAGGGCCAGTCCTTCAGCCCCAGCATTTT
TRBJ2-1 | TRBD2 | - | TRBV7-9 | CASSLEVAGGPAIF | TGTGCCAGCAGCTTAGAGGTAGCGGGAGGGCCGGCGATCTTC
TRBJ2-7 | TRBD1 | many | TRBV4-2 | CASSLDGQGEYEQYF | TGTGCCAGCAGCCTCGACGGACAGGGGGAGTACGAGCAGTACTTC
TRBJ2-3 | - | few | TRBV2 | CASSDLSINTQYF | TGTGCCAGCAGTGATTTATCAATAAATACGCAGTATTTT
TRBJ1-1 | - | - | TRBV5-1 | CASSYLRDTEAFF | TGCGCCAGCAGCTACCTGCGGGACACTGAAGCTTTCTTT
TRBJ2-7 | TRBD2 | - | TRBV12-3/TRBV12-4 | CASSATSGGYEQYF | TGTGCCAGCAGTGCGACTAGCGGGGGCTACGAGCAGTACTTC
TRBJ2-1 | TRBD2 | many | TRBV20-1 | CSAWTSGRQFF | TGCAGTGCGTGGACTAGCGGGAGACAGTTCTTC
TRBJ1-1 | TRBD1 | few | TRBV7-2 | CASSLTGGVDTEAFF | TGTGCCAGCAGCTTGACAGGGGGGGTGGACACTGAAGCTTTCTTT
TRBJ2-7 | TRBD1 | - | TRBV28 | CASSPTGISYEQYF | TGTGCCAGCAGTCCGACAGGGATCTCCTACGAGCAGTACTTC
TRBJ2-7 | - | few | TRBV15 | CATSREIEQYF | TGTGCCACCAGCAGAGAAATCGAGCAGTACTTC
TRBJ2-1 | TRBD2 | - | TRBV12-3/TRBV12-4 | CASSDSGRRNEQFF | TGTGCCAGCAGTGATAGCGGGAGAAGAAATGAGCAGTTCTTC
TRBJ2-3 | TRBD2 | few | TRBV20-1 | CSAIREGLYTDTQYF | TGCAGTGCTATACGGGAGGGCCTCTACACAGATACGCAGTATTTT
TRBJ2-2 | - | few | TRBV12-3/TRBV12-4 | CASSFMGYGELFF | TGTGCCAGCAGTTTCATGGGATACGGGGAGCTGTTTTTT
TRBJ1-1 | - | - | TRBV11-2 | CASSLGLRAAEAFF | TGTGCCAGCAGCTTGGGGCTGAGGGCCGCTGAAGCTTTCTTT
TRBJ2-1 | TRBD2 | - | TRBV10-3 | CAISGTSGAASEQFF | TGTGCCATCAGTGGTACTAGCGGGGCCGCCAGTGAGCAGTTCTTC
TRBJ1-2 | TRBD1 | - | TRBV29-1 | CSARDRGGYTF | TGCAGCGCGAGGGACAGGGGCGGCTACACCTTC
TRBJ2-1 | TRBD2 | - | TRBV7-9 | CASSARLAGDFDEQFF | TGTGCCAGCAGCGCCCGGCTAGCGGGAGATTTTGATGAGCAGTTCTTC
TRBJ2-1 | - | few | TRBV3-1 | CASSPALWVNEQFF | TGTGCCAGCAGCCCGGCGCTTTGGGTAAATGAGCAGTTCTTC
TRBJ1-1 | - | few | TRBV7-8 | CASSPRSRIGTEAFF | TGTGCCAGCAGCCCTCGATCTCGAATCGGCACTGAAGCTTTCTTT
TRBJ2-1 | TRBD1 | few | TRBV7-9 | CASSGGQGNDEQFF | TGTGCCAGCAGCGGGGGACAGGGGAACGATGAGCAGTTCTTC